One and the same sample provided the 4 T cell receptor beta chains below, sequenced in a study of Tregs in tolerant kidney transplant recipients. Produced via immunoSEQ multiplex PCR; TCRdb's table is partial and in-frame only. The specimen's table records around 48,000 clones. This specimen consisted of CD4+ T cells from blood, obtained before the transplant. The receptors come from a human donor who received a combined kidney and bone marrow transplant.

Comments on this clone: Coverage ceases 3 residues before the CDR3 finishes, and the germline J gene fills in the end. The rearrangement links TRBV5-5 to TRBJ2-3; no clear D gene. CDR3 length: 15 residues. V lost 2 bases and J lost 1, with 11 bases in between. Germline CDR1 reads SGHKS; CDR2 reads YYEKEE (reference sequence). The CDR3 bases that were read are TGTGCCAGCAGCTTTCGGTTCTCCGGCACAGATACG. Its translation is CASSFRFSGTDT. The full CDR3 is CASSFRFSGTDTQYF.

Remarks on this clone: The CDR3 goes on 3 residues after the read ends, and that part is filled in from the germline J gene. The chain employs TRBV5-1 and TRBJ1-2; D not resolved. This CDR3 is built from 13 residues. Looked up from germline, CDR1 is SGHRS and CDR2 is YFSETQ. CDR3 sequence: CASSLDPNWGYTF. The DNA read from the CDR3 is TGCGCCAGCAGCTTGGACCCGAACTGGGGC.

Notes on this clone: The CDR3 extends 3 residues past the end of the read, so its final part is completed from the germline J gene. This chain uses TRBV7-9 with TRBJ2-1; the D gene is possibly TRBD2 (6 bases). Germline lookup yields CDR1 SEHNR and CDR2 FQNEAQ (reference sequence). The CDR3 is 15 amino acids. V lost 5 bases to trimming and J lost 9 bases, with 20 bases between them. The CDR3 bases that were read are TGTGCCAGCAGCCTCTCCGGGACTGGCCCGCTTGAG. Translating gives CASSLSGTGPLE. The entire CDR3 is CASSLSGTGPLEQFF.

Regarding this clone: The CDR3 end lies 3 residues beyond the end of the read and is filled in from the germline J gene. This chain joins TRBV20-1 and TRBJ2-3; D is ambiguous. Germline lookup yields CDR1 DFQATT and CDR2 SNEGSKA (reference sequence). Deletions cut 0 bases from V and 0 bases from J, with 4 bases between. The CDR3 totals 13 residues. The CDR3 spells CSARDPSTDTQYF. CDR3 DNA, as far as it was read: TGCAGTGCTAGAGACCCTAGCACAGATACG.